What follows describes a single T cell receptor beta chain. The sample is drawn from a study of blood T cell repertoires in COVID-19. Background on the study: Two negative PCRs, clearance, or symptom resolution had been documented for recovered Cohort 3 donors. Donors in the United States, Italy and Spain gave samples during acute or convalescent COVID-19.

Participant age was roughly 18 to 95 years, and participants resided in 20 to 30 US areas. Participants' own reports of clinical history determined their cohort assignment. The CDR3 is 16 residues long. Germline V gives CDR1 SGDLS, CDR2 YYNGEE. Trimming took 4 bases from V and 4 from J; bases not matched to a gene: 10. Generated by immunoSEQ multiplex PCR, the TCRdb table keeps only in-frame clones and is missing some. Seen here are hundreds of thousands of clones, 70% to 90% observed once, and the top ten hold roughly 2%. Sequencing was performed on PBMCs or T cells enriched from blood (not recorded which). The V and J genes are TRBV9 and TRBJ2-3; TRBD2 aligns across 9 bases. The source of this sequence is a woman aged 55-70 years in a cohort exposed to, infected with or recovered from COVID-19 (not recorded which). CDR3 DNA: TGTGCCAGCAGCCCCACCTTAGCGGGAGTATCAGATACGCAGTATTTT. It is translated as CASSPTLAGVSDTQYF.